This T cell receptor (beta chain) is from a study of blood T cell repertoires in COVID-19. Turning to the study itself: Italy, Spain and the United States were the sources of the convalescent and acute COVID-19 samples. Sources were T cells, B-cell-depleted T cells, or PBMCs; the material itself was cDNA or gDNA.

Per the authors' pipeline: Estimates of nucleated cell counts were drawn from the amplification of reference gene primers. Profiled with immunoSEQ multiplex PCR; TCRdb holds only in-frame clones, not every one. That table supplies the V and J calls and clone size; D and trimming were determined from the DNA. Here the sample spans approximately 160,000 clones, approximately 83% being singletons. This clone was seen many times. Trimming cost V 1 base and J 6 bases; bases outside gene matches: 6. Germline assignment: CDR1 SGDLS and CDR2 YYNGEE. This CDR3 has 16 amino acids. This clonotype was obtained from a man aged 65 to 85 who had recovered from COVID-19. The V gene is TRBV9, the J gene TRBJ2-2; 10 bases fit TRBD2. The sequenced sample consisted of peripheral blood. The CDR3 protein is CASSVTSGEPPGELFF. In nucleotides, the CDR3 is TGTGCCAGCAGCGTAACTAGCGGGGAACCGCCCGGGGAGCTGTTTTTT.